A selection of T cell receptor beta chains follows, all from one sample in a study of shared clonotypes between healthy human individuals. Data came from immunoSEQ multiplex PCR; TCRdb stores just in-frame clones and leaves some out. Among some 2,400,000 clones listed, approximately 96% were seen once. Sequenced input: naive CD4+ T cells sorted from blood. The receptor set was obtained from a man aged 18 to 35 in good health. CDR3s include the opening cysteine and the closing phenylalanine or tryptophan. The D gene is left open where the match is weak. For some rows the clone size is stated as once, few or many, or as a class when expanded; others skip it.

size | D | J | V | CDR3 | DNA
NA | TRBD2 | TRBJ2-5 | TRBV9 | CASSVGPAGGPGETQYF | TGTGCCAGCAGCGTAGGGCCAGCGGGGGGGCCTGGAGAGACCCAGTACTTC
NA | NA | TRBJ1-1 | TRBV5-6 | CASSLMGEAFF | TGTGCCAGCAGCTTGATGGGTGAAGCTTTCTTT
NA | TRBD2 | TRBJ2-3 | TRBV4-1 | CASSQGPSGGVTDTQYF | TGCGCCAGCAGCCAAGGGCCTAGCGGGGGGGTCACAGATACGCAGTATTTT
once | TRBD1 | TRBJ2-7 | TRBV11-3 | CASSLGDSYEQYF | TGTGCCAGCAGCTTAGGGGACAGCTACGAGCAGTACTTC
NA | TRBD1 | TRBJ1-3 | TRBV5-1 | CASRDRGGNTIYF | TGCGCCAGCAGGGACAGGGGAGGAAACACCATATATTTT
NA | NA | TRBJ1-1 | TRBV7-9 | CASSLGDRLNTEAFF | TGTGCCAGCAGCTTAGGTGACAGGTTGAACACTGAAGCTTTCTTT
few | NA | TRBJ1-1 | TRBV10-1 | CASSGSTNTEAFF | TGCGCCAGCAGTGGCTCAACGAACACTGAAGCTTTCTTT
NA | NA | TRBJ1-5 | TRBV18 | CASSPSPGGSNQPQHF | TGTGCCAGCTCACCATCGCCGGGGGGTAGCAATCAGCCCCAGCATTTT
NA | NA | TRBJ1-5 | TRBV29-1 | CSVEVDRNQPQHF | TGCAGCGTTGAAGTGGACAGAAATCAGCCCCAGCATTTT
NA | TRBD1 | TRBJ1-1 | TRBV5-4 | CASSLPGQANTEAFF | TGTGCCAGCAGCTTGCCCGGACAGGCGAACACTGAAGCTTTCTTT
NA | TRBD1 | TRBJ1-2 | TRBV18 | CASSSDRANYGYTF | TGTGCCAGCTCATCGGACAGGGCAAACTATGGCTACACCTTC
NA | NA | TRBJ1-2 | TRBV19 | CASSRIDGVDGYTF | TGTGCCAGTAGCCGAATCGACGGGGTGGATGGCTACACCTTC
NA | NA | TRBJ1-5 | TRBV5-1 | CASSSQGGDQPQHF | TGCGCCAGCAGCTCGCAGGGAGGGGATCAGCCCCAGCATTTT
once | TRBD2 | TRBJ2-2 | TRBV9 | CASSASGSNTGELFF | TGTGCCAGCAGCGCTAGCGGGAGCAACACCGGGGAGCTGTTTTTT
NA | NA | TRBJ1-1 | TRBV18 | CASSPDSDTEAFF | TGTGCCAGCTCGCCCGACAGCGACACTGAAGCTTTCTTT
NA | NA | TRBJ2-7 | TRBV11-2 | CASSFDALSSYEQYF | TGTGCCAGCAGCTTTGACGCTCTCAGCTCCTACGAGCAGTACTTC
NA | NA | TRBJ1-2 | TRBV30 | CAWSPLPAYGYTF | TGTGCCTGGAGTCCCCTTCCTGCCTATGGCTACACCTTC
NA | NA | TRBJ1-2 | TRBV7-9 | CASGEVVSSGYTF | TGTGCCAGCGGTGAGGTTGTTTCCAGTGGCTACACCTTC
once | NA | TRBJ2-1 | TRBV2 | CASSERDNEQFF | TGTGCCAGCAGTGAACGCGACAATGAGCAGTTCTTC
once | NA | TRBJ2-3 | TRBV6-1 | CASSWTGADTQYF | TGTGCCAGCTCATGGACCGGGGCAGATACGCAGTATTTT
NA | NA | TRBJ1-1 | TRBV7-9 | CASSSSGGNTEAFF | TGTGCCAGCAGCTCGTCCGGGGGGAACACTGAAGCTTTCTTT
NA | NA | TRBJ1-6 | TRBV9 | CASSSDVSGSPLHF | TGTGCCAGCAGCTCTGACGTTAGCGGTTCACCCCTCCACTTT
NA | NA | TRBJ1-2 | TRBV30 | CAWSVLAVNGYTF | TGTGCCTGGAGTGTACTGGCCGTCAATGGCTACACCTTC
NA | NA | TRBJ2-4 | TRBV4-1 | CASSQVFAKNIQYF | TGCGCCAGCAGCCAAGTATTCGCCAAAAACATTCAGTACTTC
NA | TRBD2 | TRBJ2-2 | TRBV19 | CASSITSGRTSGELFF | TGTGCCAGTAGTATAACCAGCGGGAGAACGAGCGGGGAGCTGTTTTTT
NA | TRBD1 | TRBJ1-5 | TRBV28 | CATSDRGREITQPQHF | TGTGCCACTTCGGACAGGGGGCGCGAAATCACTCAGCCCCAGCATTTT
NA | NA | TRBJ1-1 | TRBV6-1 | CASSGSGNTEAFF | TGTGCCAGCTCAGGGTCGGGGAACACTGAAGCTTTCTTT
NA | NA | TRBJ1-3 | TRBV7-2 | CASSRGPGKSGNTIYF | TGTGCCAGCAGCCGGGGGCCCGGGAAATCTGGAAACACCATATATTTT
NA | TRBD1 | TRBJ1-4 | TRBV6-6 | CASSLDREGEKLFF | TGTGCCAGCAGCCTCGACAGGGAGGGAGAAAAACTGTTTTTT
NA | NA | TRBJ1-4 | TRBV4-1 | CASSPDGRRNEKLFF | TGCGCCAGCAGCCCGGACGGACGGCGGAATGAAAAACTGTTTTTT
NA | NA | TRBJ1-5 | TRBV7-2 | CASSLGVVRGIDNQPQHF | TGTGCCAGCAGCTTAGGGGTTGTGAGGGGTATAGACAATCAGCCCCAGCATTTT
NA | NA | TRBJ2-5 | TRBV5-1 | CASSLPEGTETQYF | TGCGCCAGCAGCCTCCCAGAGGGAACAGAGACCCAGTACTTC
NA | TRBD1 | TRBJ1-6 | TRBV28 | CASTLGTGKNSPLHF | TGTGCCAGCACCCTCGGGACAGGGAAAAATTCACCCCTCCACTTT
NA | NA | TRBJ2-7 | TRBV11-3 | CASSLQGWGEQYF | TGTGCCAGCAGCTTACAGGGTTGGGGTGAGCAGTACTTC
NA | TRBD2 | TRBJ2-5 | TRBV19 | CASSKTSSQETQYF | TGTGCCAGTAGTAAGACTAGCAGTCAAGAGACCCAGTACTTC
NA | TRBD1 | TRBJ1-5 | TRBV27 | CASSPSDRGRQPQHF | TGTGCCAGCAGTCCTTCGGACAGGGGACGACAGCCCCAGCATTTT
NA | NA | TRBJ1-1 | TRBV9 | CASSAIWNTEAFF | TGTGCCAGCAGCGCGATATGGAACACTGAAGCTTTCTTT
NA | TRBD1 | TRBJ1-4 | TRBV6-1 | CASSGWGRGATNEKLFF | TGTGCCAGCAGTGGCTGGGGCAGGGGGGCAACTAATGAAAAACTGTTTTTT
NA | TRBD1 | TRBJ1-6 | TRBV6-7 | CASTILPGQGARSYNSPLHF | TGTGCCAGCACCATATTGCCGGGACAGGGGGCGCGCTCCTATAATTCACCCCTCCACTTT
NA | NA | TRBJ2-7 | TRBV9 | CASSVEDSGVYEQYF | TGTGCCAGCAGCGTAGAGGATAGTGGGGTCTACGAGCAGTACTTC
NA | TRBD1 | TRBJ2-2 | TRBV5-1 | CASSLGTGSNTGELFF | TGCGCCAGCAGCTTGGGGACAGGGTCGAACACCGGGGAGCTGTTTTTT